This T cell receptor (beta chain) was sequenced during a study of human T cells and chemical hapten exposure. One entry per CDR3 protein, called by TCRdb with MiXCR from the RACE reads. The profile shows approximately 80,000 distinct CDR3 sequences, about 10% of them singletons. The ends were cut back, 1 base at V and 0 bases at J, with 10 bases in the middle. The CDR3 loop spans 16 amino acids. Per the germline V gene, CDR1 is SNHLY and CDR2 is FYNNEI. The sample's time point: patch test 1, 2 weeks after DPC sensitization. Treatment meaning: therapeutic diphenylcyclopropenone sensitization with weekly scalp DPC.

The sequenced sample was whole blood, obtained in connection with sensitization to the hapten diphenylcyclopropenone (DPC). The sequence came from a woman between 50 and 59 years old with alopecia areata. Some clones in this sample may be carry-over from other donors' samples. The rearrangement joins TRBV2 to TRBJ2-1; D possibly corresponds to TRBD2 (6 bases). The DNA for the CDR3 is TGTGCCAGCAGTGAAGTTGCGGGAAGCTCCTACAATGAGCAGTTCTTC. This gives the protein CASSEVAGSSYNEQFF.